A single sample is the source of the 3 T cell receptor beta chains below, sequenced in a study of T-cell reconstitution after alpha-beta-depleted transplantation in children. Preparation of the TCRbeta library was carried out with unique molecular identifiers. One entry per CDR3 protein results from TCRdb running MiXCR on the PCR reads. The sample holds over 450,000 distinct CDR3 sequences, 8% to 11% seen once. The input for sequencing was PBMCs, taken before TCRalphabeta/CD19-depleted stem cell transplant. These receptors were collected from a child between 2 and 9 years old with inherited bone marrow failure, due to receive a stem cell transplant.

The V gene is TRBV5-1, the J gene TRBJ2-7, with 10 bases matching TRBD1. V was pared by 4 bases and J by 4 bases, with 11 bases of the junction left unmatched. The CDR3 consists of 16 residues. Germline V lookup: CDR1 SGHRS, CDR2 YFSETQ. CDR3 DNA: TGCGCCAGCAGCCTGGGACAGGGGACGAGACTATACGAGCAGTACTTC. Protein product: CASSLGQGTRLYEQYF.

The chain employs TRBV5-4 and TRBJ2-7, with TRBD1 matching over 8 bases. V gave up 5 bases and J gave up 5 bases; unmatched junction bases: 9. Germline V gene sequence: CDR1 SGHNT, CDR2 YYREEE (reference sequence). This CDR3 has 14 amino acids. The CDR3 nucleotides read TGTGCCAGCAGGCCTGGACAGGGTATCAACGAGCAGTACTTC. Its translation is CASRPGQGINEQYF.

The chain joins TRBV7-2 to TRBJ1-1, with D possibly matching TRBD1 (5 bases). V lost 1 base and J 0 bases, leaving 9 bases between the germline ends. The V gene's germline CDR1 is SGHTA and CDR2 FQGNSA. The CDR3 runs to 15 residues. The CDR3 region is CASSLGTTMNTEAFF. CDR3 in DNA: TGTGCCAGCAGCTTAGGGACAACCATGAACACTGAAGCTTTCTTT.